Described below is a single T cell receptor (beta chain) sequence and its context. Its target is not known. This CDR3 region has 16 residues. The V and J ends lost 0 bases and 2 bases, in that order; junction bases with no gene match: 3. From germline, CDR1 is LNHNV and CDR2 YYDKDF (reference sequence). This specimen belongs to a study of cytomegalovirus exposure and HLA in healthy donors. As for the study in general: The roughly 120 million unique TCR beta sequences, from 150 million to 200 million T cells, were found by an earlier analysis.

Notes on the study in general: A later analysis linked around 17,000 TCR beta sequences to HLA alleles at 0.05 false discovery rate. Productive status was seen about 87% or about 30% of the time for most TCR beta V segments in an earlier analysis.

With 60 Vbeta and 13 Jbeta primers, the PCR was carried out. Libraries were prepared by immunoSEQ multiplex PCR; TCRdb keeps only in-frame clonotypes and omits some of them. The table lists more than 90,000 clones, with under 7% in the top ten. Material for sequencing was PBMCs. This chain uses TRBV15 with TRBJ2-3; the match to TRBD2 covers 9 bases. The receptor's source is a man between 40 and 49 years old in good health and CMV-seropositive. As DNA, the CDR3 is TGTGCCACCAGCAGAGAACCTAGCGGGACCACAGATACGCAGTATTTT. Protein product: CATSREPSGTTDTQYF.